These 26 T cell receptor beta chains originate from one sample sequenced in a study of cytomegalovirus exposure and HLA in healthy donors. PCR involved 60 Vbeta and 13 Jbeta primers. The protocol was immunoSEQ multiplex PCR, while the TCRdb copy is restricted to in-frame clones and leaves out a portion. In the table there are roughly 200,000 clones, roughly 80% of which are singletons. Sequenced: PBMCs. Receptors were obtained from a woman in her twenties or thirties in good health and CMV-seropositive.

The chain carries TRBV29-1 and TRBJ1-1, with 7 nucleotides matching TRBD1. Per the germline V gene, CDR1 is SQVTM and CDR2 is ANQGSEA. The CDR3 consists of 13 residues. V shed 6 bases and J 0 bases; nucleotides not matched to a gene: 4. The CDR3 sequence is CSVDGQVNTEAFF. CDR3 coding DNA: TGCAGCGTCGATGGACAGGTGAACACTGAAGCTTTCTTT.

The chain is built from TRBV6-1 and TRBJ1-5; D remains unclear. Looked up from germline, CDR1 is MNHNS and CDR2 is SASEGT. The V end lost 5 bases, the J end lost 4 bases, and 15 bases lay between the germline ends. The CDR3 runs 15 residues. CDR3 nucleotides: TGTGCCAGCAGTCAGCGGACGGGGTATAATCAGCCCCAGCATTTT. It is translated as CASSQRTGYNQPQHF.

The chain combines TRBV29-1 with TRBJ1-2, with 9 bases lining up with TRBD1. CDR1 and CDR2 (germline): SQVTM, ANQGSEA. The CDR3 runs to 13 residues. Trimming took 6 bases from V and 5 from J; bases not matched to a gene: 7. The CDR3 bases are TGCAGCGTACCACAGGGGGCGGGATATGGCTACACCTTC. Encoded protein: CSVPQGAGYGYTF.

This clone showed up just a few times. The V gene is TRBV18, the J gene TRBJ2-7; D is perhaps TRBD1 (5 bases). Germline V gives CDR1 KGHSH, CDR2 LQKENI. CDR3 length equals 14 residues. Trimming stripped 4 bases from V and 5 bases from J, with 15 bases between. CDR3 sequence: CASSHAYRKDEQYF. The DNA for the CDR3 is TGTGCCAGCTCACATGCTTACAGGAAGGACGAGCAGTACTTC.

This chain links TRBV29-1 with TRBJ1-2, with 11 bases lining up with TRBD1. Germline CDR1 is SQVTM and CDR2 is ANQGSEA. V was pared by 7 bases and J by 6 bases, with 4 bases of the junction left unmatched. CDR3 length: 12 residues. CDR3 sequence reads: CSGGQGANGYTF. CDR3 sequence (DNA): TGCAGCGGCGGACAGGGGGCAAATGGCTACACCTTC. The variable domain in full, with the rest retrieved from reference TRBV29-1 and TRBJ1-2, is SAVISQKPSRDICQRGTSLTIQCQVDSQVTMMFWYRQQPGQSLTLIATANQGSEATYESGFVIDKFPISRPNLTFSTLTVSNMSPEDSSIYLCSGGQGANGYTFGSGTRLTVV.

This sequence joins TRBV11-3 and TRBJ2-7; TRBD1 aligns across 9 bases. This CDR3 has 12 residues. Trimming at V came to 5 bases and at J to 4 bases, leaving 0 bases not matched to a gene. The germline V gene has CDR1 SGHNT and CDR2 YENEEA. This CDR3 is CASSGQGYEQYF. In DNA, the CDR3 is TGTGCCAGCAGCGGACAGGGGTACGAGCAGTACTTC.

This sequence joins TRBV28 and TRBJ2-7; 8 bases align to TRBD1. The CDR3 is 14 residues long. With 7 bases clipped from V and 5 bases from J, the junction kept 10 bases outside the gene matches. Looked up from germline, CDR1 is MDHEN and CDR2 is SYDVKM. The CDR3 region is CASKTGQGGHEQYF. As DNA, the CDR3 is TGTGCCAGCAAGACAGGACAGGGCGGTCACGAGCAGTACTTC.

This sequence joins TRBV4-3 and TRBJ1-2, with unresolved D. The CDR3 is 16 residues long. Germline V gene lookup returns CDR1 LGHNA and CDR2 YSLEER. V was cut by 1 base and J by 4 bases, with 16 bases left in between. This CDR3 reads CASSQAYNTLVYGYTF. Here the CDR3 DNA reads TGCGCCAGCAGCCAAGCTTATAACACCCTCGTCTATGGCTACACCTTC.

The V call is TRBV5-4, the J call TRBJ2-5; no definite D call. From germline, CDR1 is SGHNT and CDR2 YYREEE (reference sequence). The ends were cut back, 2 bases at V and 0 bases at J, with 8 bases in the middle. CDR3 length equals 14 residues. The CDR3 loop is CASSFVGYQETQYF. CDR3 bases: TGTGCCAGCAGCTTTGTGGGCTACCAAGAGACCCAGTACTTC.

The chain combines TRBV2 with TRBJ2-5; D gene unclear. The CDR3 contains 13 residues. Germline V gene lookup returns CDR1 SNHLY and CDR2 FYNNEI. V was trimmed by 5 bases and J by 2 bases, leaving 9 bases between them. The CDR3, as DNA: TGTGCCAGCAGTCCCCGTCGGCAAGAGACCCAGTACTTC. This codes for CASSPRRQETQYF.

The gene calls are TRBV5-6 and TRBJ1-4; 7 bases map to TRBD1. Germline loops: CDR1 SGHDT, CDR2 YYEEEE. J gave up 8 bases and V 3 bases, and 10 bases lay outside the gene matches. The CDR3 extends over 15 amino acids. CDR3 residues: CASSSPTGLGEKLFF. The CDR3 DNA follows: TGTGCCAGCAGCTCCCCGACAGGGCTGGGCGAAAAACTGTTTTTT.

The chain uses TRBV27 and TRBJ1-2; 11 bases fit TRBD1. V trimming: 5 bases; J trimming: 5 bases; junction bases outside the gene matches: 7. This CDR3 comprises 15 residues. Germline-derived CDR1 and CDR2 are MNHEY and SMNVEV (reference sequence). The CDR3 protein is CASSNPGQGVYGYTF. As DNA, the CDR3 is TGTGCCAGCAGTAATCCGGGACAGGGGGTGTATGGCTACACCTTC.

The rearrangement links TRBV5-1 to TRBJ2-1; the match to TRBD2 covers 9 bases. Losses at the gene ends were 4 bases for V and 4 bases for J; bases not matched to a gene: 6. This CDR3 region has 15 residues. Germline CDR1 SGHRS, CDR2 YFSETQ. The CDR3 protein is CASSPIAGVYNEQFF. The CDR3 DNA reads TGCGCCAGCAGCCCGATAGCGGGGGTGTACAATGAGCAGTTCTTC.

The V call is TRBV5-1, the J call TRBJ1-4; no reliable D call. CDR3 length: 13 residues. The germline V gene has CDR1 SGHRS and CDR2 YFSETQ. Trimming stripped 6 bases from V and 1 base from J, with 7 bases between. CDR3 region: CASTAETNEKLFF. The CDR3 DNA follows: TGCGCCAGCACGGCGGAAACTAATGAAAAACTGTTTTTT. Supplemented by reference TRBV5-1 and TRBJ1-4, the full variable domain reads KAGVTQTPRYLIKTRGQQVTLSCSPISGHRSVSWYQQTPGQGLQFLFEYFSETQRNKGNFPGRFSGRQFSNSRSEMNVSTLELGDSALYLCASTAETNEKLFFGSGTQLSVL.

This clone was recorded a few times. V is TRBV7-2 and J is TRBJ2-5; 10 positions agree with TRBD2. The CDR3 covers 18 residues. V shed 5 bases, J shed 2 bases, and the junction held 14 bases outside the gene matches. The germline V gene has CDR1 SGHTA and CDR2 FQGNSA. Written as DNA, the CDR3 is TGTGCCAGCAGCCAGTATTTCGCGGGGACTAGCGCGCAAGAGACCCAGTACTTC. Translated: CASSQYFAGTSAQETQYF.

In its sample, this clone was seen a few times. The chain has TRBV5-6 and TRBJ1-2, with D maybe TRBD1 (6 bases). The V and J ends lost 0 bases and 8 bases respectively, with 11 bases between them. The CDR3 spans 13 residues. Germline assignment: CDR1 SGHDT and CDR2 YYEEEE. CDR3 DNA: TGTGCCAGCAGCTTGGTGGGGGCAGGGGGCTACACCTTC. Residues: CASSLVGAGGYTF.

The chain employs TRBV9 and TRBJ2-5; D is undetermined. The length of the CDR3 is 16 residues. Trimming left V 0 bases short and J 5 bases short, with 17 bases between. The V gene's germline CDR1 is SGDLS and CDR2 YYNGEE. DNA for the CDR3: TGTGCCAGCAGCGTAGGAGAAGGCTGGAGTGGGGAGACCCAGTACTTC. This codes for CASSVGEGWSGETQYF.

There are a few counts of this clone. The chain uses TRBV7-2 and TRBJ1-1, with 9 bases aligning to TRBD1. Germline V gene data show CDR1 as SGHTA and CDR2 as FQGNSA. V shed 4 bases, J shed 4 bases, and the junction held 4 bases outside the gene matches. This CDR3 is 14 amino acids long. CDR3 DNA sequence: TGTGCCAGCAGCTCACAGGGGGCCAGCACTGAAGCTTTCTTT. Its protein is CASSSQGASTEAFF.

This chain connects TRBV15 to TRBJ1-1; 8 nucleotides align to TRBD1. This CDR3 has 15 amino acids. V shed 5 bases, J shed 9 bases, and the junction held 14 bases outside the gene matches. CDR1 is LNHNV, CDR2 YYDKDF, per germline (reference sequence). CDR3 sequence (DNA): TGTGCCACCAGCGGGGACCCTGGACAGGGAAGCAAAGCTTTCTTT. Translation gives CATSGDPGQGSKAFF. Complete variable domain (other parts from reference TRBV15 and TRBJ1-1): DAMVIQNPRYQVTQFGKPVTLSCSQTLNHNVMYWYQQKSSQAPKLLFHYYDKDFNNEADTPDNFQSRRPNTSFCFLDIRSPGLGDTAMYLCATSGDPGQGSKAFFGQGTRLTVV.

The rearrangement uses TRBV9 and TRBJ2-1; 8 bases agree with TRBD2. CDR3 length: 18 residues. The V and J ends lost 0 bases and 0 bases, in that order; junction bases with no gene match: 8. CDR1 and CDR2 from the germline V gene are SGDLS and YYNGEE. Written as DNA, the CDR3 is TGTGCCAGCAGCGTAGGCGGTAGCGGGACCCTCTCCTACAATGAGCAGTTCTTC. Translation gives CASSVGGSGTLSYNEQFF.

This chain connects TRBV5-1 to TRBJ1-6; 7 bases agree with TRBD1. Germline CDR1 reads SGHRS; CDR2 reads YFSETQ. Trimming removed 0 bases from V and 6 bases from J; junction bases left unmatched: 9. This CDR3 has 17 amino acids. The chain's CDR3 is CASSLGPQGGPNSPLHF. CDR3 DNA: TGCGCCAGCAGCTTGGGTCCTCAGGGGGGACCTAATTCACCCCTCCACTTT. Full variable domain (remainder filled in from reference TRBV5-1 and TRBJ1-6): KAGVTQTPRYLIKTRGQQVTLSCSPISGHRSVSWYQQTPGQGLQFLFEYFSETQRNKGNFPGRFSGRQFSNSRSEMNVSTLELGDSALYLCASSLGPQGGPNSPLHFGNGTRLTVT.

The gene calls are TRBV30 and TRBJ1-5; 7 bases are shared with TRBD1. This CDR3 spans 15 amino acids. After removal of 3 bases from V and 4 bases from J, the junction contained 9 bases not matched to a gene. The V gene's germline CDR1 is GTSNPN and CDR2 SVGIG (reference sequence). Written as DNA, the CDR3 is TGTGCCTGGAGACCCCCCGGACAGGCTAATCAGCCCCAGCATTTT. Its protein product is CAWRPPGQANQPQHF. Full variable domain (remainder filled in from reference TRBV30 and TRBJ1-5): SQTIHQWPATLVQPVGSPLSLECTVEGTSNPNLYWYRQAAGRGLQLLFYSVGIGQISSEVPQNLSASRPQDRQFILSSKKLLLSDSGFYLCAWRPPGQANQPQHFGDGTRLSIL.

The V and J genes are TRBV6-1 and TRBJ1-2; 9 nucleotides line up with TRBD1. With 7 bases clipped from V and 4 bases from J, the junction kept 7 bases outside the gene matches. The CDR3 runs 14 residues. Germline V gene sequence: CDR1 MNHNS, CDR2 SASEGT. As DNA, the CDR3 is TGTGCCAGCAACAGGGACAGGGACAGCTATGGCTACACCTTC. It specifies CASNRDRDSYGYTF.

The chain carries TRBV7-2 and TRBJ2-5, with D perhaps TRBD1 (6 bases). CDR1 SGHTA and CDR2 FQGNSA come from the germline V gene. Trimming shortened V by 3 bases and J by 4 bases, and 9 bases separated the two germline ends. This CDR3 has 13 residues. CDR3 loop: CASSFRGGETQYF. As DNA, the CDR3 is TGTGCCAGCAGCTTCAGGGGCGGAGAGACCCAGTACTTC. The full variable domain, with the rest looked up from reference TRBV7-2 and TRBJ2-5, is GAGVSQSPSNKVTEKGKDVELRCDPISGHTALYWYRQSLGQGLEFLIYFQGNSAPDKSGLPSDRFSAERTGGSVSTLTIQRTQQEDSAVYLCASSFRGGETQYFGPGTRLLVL.

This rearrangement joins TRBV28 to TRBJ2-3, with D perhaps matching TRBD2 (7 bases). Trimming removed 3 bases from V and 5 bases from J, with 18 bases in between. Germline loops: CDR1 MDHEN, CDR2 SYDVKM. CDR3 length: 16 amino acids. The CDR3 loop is CASSLYGGGVGDTQYF. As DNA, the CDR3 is TGTGCCAGCAGTTTGTATGGCGGGGGCGTGGGAGATACGCAGTATTTT.

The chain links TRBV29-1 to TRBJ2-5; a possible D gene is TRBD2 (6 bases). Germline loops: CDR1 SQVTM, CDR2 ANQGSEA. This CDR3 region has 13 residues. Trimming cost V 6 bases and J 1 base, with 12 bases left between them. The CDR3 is CSVSGQIQETQYF. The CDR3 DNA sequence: TGCAGCGTGAGCGGGCAAATCCAAGAGACCCAGTACTTC.